Shown below are 10 T cell receptor beta chains from a single sample sequenced in a study of blood T cell repertoires in COVID-19. Assay used: immunoSEQ multiplex PCR; TCRdb lists only in-frame clones, some missing. The sample records 150,000 to 200,000 clones, approximately 86% being singletons. The material sequenced was peripheral blood. These receptors all come from a man aged 55 to 70 with acute or convalescent COVID-19.

The rearrangement links TRBV28 to TRBJ1-4, with TRBD1 matching 7 bases. Germline values: CDR1 MDHEN, CDR2 SYDVKM. Losses at the gene ends were 6 bases for V and 5 bases for J; bases not matched to a gene: 6. The CDR3 runs to 14 residues. This CDR3 is CASSPGQQNEKLFF. The DNA of the CDR3 is TGTGCCAGCAGCCCGGGACAGCAGAATGAAAAACTGTTTTTT.

J is TRBJ2-1 and V is TRBV27, with D perhaps TRBD2 (5 bases). The germline V gene encodes CDR1 MNHEY and CDR2 SMNVEV (reference sequence). CDR3 length: 14 amino acids. V was cut by 3 bases and J by 4 bases, with 10 bases left in between. The CDR3 DNA follows: TGTGCCAGCAGTTTCGTCGGACTGTACAATGAGCAGTTCTTC. This encodes CASSFVGLYNEQFF.

The chain employs TRBV4-2 and TRBJ1-1; D remains unclear. The CDR3 totals 14 residues. V was shortened by 6 bases and J by 1 base, with 12 bases between the two germline ends. Germline V CDR1 and CDR2: LGHNA, YNFKEQ. The CDR3 DNA is TGTGCCAGCAGGGACCGACGGGGGAACACTGAAGCTTTCTTT. Translating it yields CASRDRRGNTEAFF.

V usage is TRBV5-1 and J usage is TRBJ2-3, with unresolved D. The CDR3 loop spans 12 amino acids. Trimming took 1 base from V and 5 from J, leaving 5 bases between them. Germline CDR1 and CDR2: SGHRS and YFSETQ. The CDR3 sequence is CASSLTGDTQYF. The DNA for the CDR3 is TGCGCCAGCAGCTTGACGGGAGATACGCAGTATTTT.

This sequence joins TRBV7-3 and TRBJ1-1, with 9 bases aligning to TRBD1. V shed 5 bases and J 1 base; nucleotides not matched to a gene: 5. The CDR3 runs 15 residues. Germline V gene lookup returns CDR1 SGHTA and CDR2 FQGTGA. The CDR3 nucleotides are TGTGCCAGCAGCCCTCACAGGGGGCGGAACACTGAAGCTTTCTTT. Translating gives CASSPHRGRNTEAFF.

J is TRBJ1-4 and V is TRBV10-2; TRBD1 matches 7 bases. V lost 0 bases and J lost 8; bases outside the gene matches: 6. Germline CDR1 reads WSHSY; CDR2 reads SAAADI. CDR3 length: 15 residues. CDR3 region: CASSESRQGEEKLFF. CDR3 DNA sequence: TGCGCCAGCAGTGAGTCTCGACAGGGCGAGGAAAAACTGTTTTTT.

The V and J genes are TRBV19 and TRBJ1-2; 7 nucleotides match TRBD1. Trimming removed 6 bases from V and 4 bases from J; junction bases left unmatched: 8. Germline CDR1 LNHDA, CDR2 SQIVND (reference sequence). The CDR3 is made up of 14 amino acids. DNA for the CDR3: TGTGCCAGTAGGACAGGGCAAAATCGCTATGGCTACACCTTC. It translates to CASRTGQNRYGYTF.

The rearrangement joins TRBV5-1 to TRBJ2-2; D ambiguous. The CDR3 is 14 residues long. V lost 4 bases, J lost 0 bases, and 7 bases lay in between. The V gene's germline CDR1 is SGHRS and CDR2 YFSETQ. The CDR3 DNA reads as TGCGCCAGCAGCGTCCAGGCGAACACCGGGGAGCTGTTTTTT. Residues: CASSVQANTGELFF.

The chain couples TRBV30 to TRBJ1-6, with D maybe TRBD1 (5 bases). V was pared by 1 base and J by 3 bases, with 16 bases between. The germline V gene has CDR1 GTSNPN and CDR2 SVGIG (reference sequence). The CDR3 spans 17 residues. The CDR3 DNA is TGTGCCTGGAGTGGCCACCGAACAGGCCTCTATAATTCACCCCTCCACTTT. The encoded protein is CAWSGHRTGLYNSPLHF.

CDR3 region: CASSLPTSGRARVTDTQYF. DNA of the CDR3: TGCGCCAGCAGCCTACCTACTAGCGGGAGGGCCCGTGTCACAGATACGCAGTATTTT. The chain employs TRBV5-1 and TRBJ2-3, with 13 nucleotides matching TRBD2. Losses at the gene ends were 4 bases for V and 2 bases for J; bases not matched to a gene: 13. Germline V lookup: CDR1 SGHRS, CDR2 YFSETQ. This CDR3 is 19 amino acids long.